A selection of T cell receptor beta chains follows, all from one sample in a study of CD8 T cells in Susac syndrome. Each CDR3 protein is one row after TCRdb ran MiXCR on the immunoSEQ multiplex PCR reads. This table has roughly 150,000 distinct CDR3 sequences, approximately 92% appearing once. Sequencing used CD4+ T cells from PBMCs. The receptors were gathered from a human donor in good health. CDR3s include the opening cysteine and the closing phenylalanine or tryptophan. The size field is filled for only some rows; it gives once, few, many or a size class.

clone_size	j_call	v_call	cdr3_aa
-	TRBJ2-4	TRBV23-1	CASSQSKRGELAKNIQYF
-	TRBJ1-1	TRBV30	CAWSVNMNTEAFF
-	TRBJ1-1	TRBV7-3	CASSLNSNTEAFF
-	TRBJ2-4	TRBV6-5	CASSPQGAGNIQYF
-	TRBJ2-6	TRBV29-1	CSVGTVRLSGANVLTF
once	TRBJ1-1	TRBV6-5	CASSYDANTEAFF
-	TRBJ1-4	TRBV10-3	CAISRGGPNEKLFF
-	TRBJ1-3	TRBV6-5	CASSRNIASGNTIYF
-	TRBJ2-7	TRBV20-1	CSARDASGDEQYF
-	TRBJ1-5	TRBV2	CASSQARALYSNQPQHF
-	TRBJ1-4	TRBV3-1	CASSNENRGRHEKLFF
-	TRBJ1-1	TRBV30	CAWSQGSNTEAFF
once	TRBJ1-2	TRBV20-1	CSARGQGHYGYTF
once	TRBJ2-3	TRBV25-1	CASLARVTDTQYF
-	TRBJ1-6	TRBV7-8	CASSLEGQRTSPLHF
-	TRBJ1-1	TRBV5-1	CASSLDVNTEAFF
-	TRBJ2-3	TRBV3-1	CASSLGTGRWDTQYF
-	TRBJ2-7	TRBV2	CASSSYLQGGEQYF
-	TRBJ2-1	TRBV20-1	CSASGQRGRGDEQFF
-	TRBJ2-2	TRBV7-3	CASSLMGYTGELFF
-	TRBJ2-1	TRBV5-8	CASSSWTSGGLNEQFF
-	TRBJ1-2	TRBV10-3	CATSTGTGIENGYTF
-	TRBJ1-3	TRBV2	CASSDWQSSENTIYF
once	TRBJ2-1	TRBV3-1	CASSQDARVAYNEQFF
-	TRBJ2-7	TRBV5-1	CASSLVTREAEQYF
once	TRBJ1-3	TRBV7-2	CASSPDIVSGNTIYF
-	TRBJ1-1	TRBV14	CASSQGRATNTEAFF
-	TRBJ2-5	TRBV3-1	CASSPRGAGLQETQYF
-	TRBJ2-2	TRBV23-1	CAALSGSNTGELFF
-	TRBJ1-2	TRBV12-3/TRBV12-4	CASSPQWGNGYTF
-	TRBJ1-5	TRBV20-1	CSAGGGRGQPQHF
-	TRBJ2-2	TRBV19	CATRDRVYTGELFF
-	TRBJ2-2	TRBV6-2/TRBV6-3	CASSIPTGGELFF
-	TRBJ2-5	TRBV14	CASSLQGRGTQYF
-	TRBJ2-3	TRBV20-1	CSARSAGGIADTQYF
-	TRBJ1-6	TRBV23-1	CASSSGQVYNSPLHF
-	TRBJ2-7	TRBV7-2	CASSLQGSSYEQYF
-	TRBJ2-2	TRBV20-1	CSARRPGASNTGELFF
-	TRBJ2-1	TRBV20-1	CSAFLPFSSYNEQFF
-	TRBJ2-7	TRBV6-7	CASSLITGAGTLYEQYF
-	TRBJ1-4	TRBV20-1	CSANREYNEKLFF
-	TRBJ2-5	TRBV29-1	CSGLVVVTETQYF
-	TRBJ1-2	TRBV29-1	CSVEERAQDGYTF
once	TRBJ2-3	TRBV6-5	CASSYSGGHPNRGDTQYF
-	TRBJ1-2	TRBV5-4	CASSPTAFVSYGYTF
-	TRBJ2-3	TRBV9	CASSLAGGAGDTQYF
-	TRBJ1-2	TRBV12-3/TRBV12-4	CASSLGQTYGYTF
-	TRBJ2-5	TRBV3-1	CASSPRQGVTMGETQYF
-	TRBJ2-1	TRBV24-1	CATSDASGAVSSEQFF
-	TRBJ2-3	TRBV28	CASSLTGAQDTQYF
-	TRBJ1-3	TRBV14	CASSHRGRGNTIYF